A selection of T cell receptor beta chains follows, all from one sample in a study of T-cell reconstitution after alpha-beta-depleted transplantation in children. TCRdb processed the PCR reads anew with MiXCR; each CDR3 protein has one entry. The data contain hundreds of thousands of distinct CDR3 sequences, 8.2% of them singletons. This specimen consisted of PBMCs, mostly from graft donor cells, obtained 180 days after TCRalphabeta/CD19-depleted stem cell transplant. Receptor source: a male patient younger than 18 who had a stem cell transplant for acute lymphoblastic leukemia, so the T cells may come from the graft donor. Each CDR3 is given with its conserved first and last residue. A D gene is named only where the DNA matches it firmly. A clone size is listed for some rows: how often the clone was seen (once, few, many), or a class if it is expanded.

J | size | V | D | DNA | CDR3
TRBJ2-7 | many | TRBV28 | TRBD1 | TGTGCCAGCAGTTCCGCCGGGACAGGTCTGAGGGAGCAGTACTTC | CASSSAGTGLREQYF
TRBJ2-7 | - | TRBV4-2 | - | TGTGCCAGCAGCCAAGATCCGGGGACATTCACCTACGAGCAGTACTTC | CASSQDPGTFTYEQYF
TRBJ1-1 | many | TRBV11-2 | - | TGTGCCAGCAGCTTAACCCGGGCGGGCACTGAAGCTTTCTTT | CASSLTRAGTEAFF
TRBJ1-5 | many | TRBV6-5 | TRBD1 | TGTGCCAGCAGTTACCAGGGGGATCAGCCCCAGCATTTT | CASSYQGDQPQHF
TRBJ2-1 | many | TRBV27 | TRBD2 | TGTGCCAGCAGTTTTAGCGGGGGGCTGTGGGAGGAGCAGTTCTTC | CASSFSGGLWEEQFF
TRBJ2-1 | many | TRBV3-1 | TRBD2 | TGTGCCAGCAGCCAGGGGACTAGCGGGAGAGGGTCCTACAATGAGCAGTTCTTC | CASSQGTSGRGSYNEQFF
TRBJ2-3 | many | TRBV12-3/TRBV12-4 | TRBD2 | TGTGCCAGCAGTTTAGCCCTCGGGGGGGGAGATACGCAGTATTTT | CASSLALGGGDTQYF
TRBJ2-2 | many | TRBV4-2 | - | TGTGCCAGCAGCCAAGAAGGAGGGCTCAACACCGGGGAGCTGTTTTTT | CASSQEGGLNTGELFF
TRBJ1-2 | many | TRBV4-3 | - | TGCGCCAGCAGCCAATCCTGGGAAGGACGGAACTATGGCTACACCTTC | CASSQSWEGRNYGYTF
TRBJ2-7 | many | TRBV6-5 | - | TGTGCCAGCAGTTACGCGGGACCTACCTACGAGCAGTACTTC | CASSYAGPTYEQYF
TRBJ1-5 | many | TRBV3-1 | TRBD1 | TGTGCCAGCAGCCTATACAGGGGCTATAGCAATCAGCCCCAGCATTTT | CASSLYRGYSNQPQHF
TRBJ2-5 | many | TRBV27 | - | TGTGCCAGCAGTTCGACTAGTTGGGAGACCCAGTACTTC | CASSSTSWETQYF
TRBJ1-3 | many | TRBV12-3/TRBV12-4 | - | TGTGCCAGCAGTTTAGTGGGAAACACCATATATTTT | CASSLVGNTIYF
TRBJ2-1 | many | TRBV20-1 | TRBD2 | TGCAGTGCTAGAAGCGGGGGGGGATACAATGAGCAGTTCTTC | CSARSGGGYNEQFF
TRBJ1-2 | many | TRBV7-9 | - | TGTGCCAGCAGCTTAGGAGGGGTCCCCTCTAACTATGGCTACACCTTC | CASSLGGVPSNYGYTF
TRBJ1-5 | many | TRBV6-5 | TRBD1 | TGTGCCAGCAGCTTCTCCGGGACAGGGGATCAGCCCCAGCATTTT | CASSFSGTGDQPQHF
TRBJ2-3 | many | TRBV5-6 | - | TGTGCCAGCAGCTTGCCCTTTGACGGGGCAGATACGCAGTATTTT | CASSLPFDGADTQYF
TRBJ2-2 | many | TRBV9 | - | TGTGCCAGCAAGGGTTCGCTATTCACCGGGGAGCTGTTTTTT | CASKGSLFTGELFF
TRBJ2-5 | many | TRBV20-1 | - | TGCAGTGCTAGTGGCGGGCTAGAGACCCAGTACTTC | CSASGGLETQYF
TRBJ2-7 | few | TRBV7-9 | - | TGTGCCTGTTGGAAGGGGGGGGCGGAGTACTTC | CACWKGGAEYF
TRBJ2-1 | many | TRBV7-6 | TRBD1 | TGTGCCAGCAGCTTAGCGGGGACAGGGAACAATGAGCAGTTCTTC | CASSLAGTGNNEQFF
TRBJ2-1 | many | TRBV11-2 | TRBD2 | TGTGCCAGCAGCCCTCAGGTCGGACTAGCGGGAGGGCTCAATGAGCAGTTCTTC | CASSPQVGLAGGLNEQFF
TRBJ1-2 | many | TRBV7-9 | TRBD1 | TGTGCCAGCAGCTTACCACTGGGGGGACAGGGCGATGGCTACACCTTC | CASSLPLGGQGDGYTF
TRBJ2-3 | - | TRBV12-3/TRBV12-4 | - | TGTGCCAGCAGGTCCTATAGGGGCTTCTCAGATACGCAGTATTTT | CASRSYRGFSDTQYF
TRBJ1-6 | many | TRBV3-1 | TRBD1 | TGTGCCAGCAGCGCAACAGGGGATTCACCCCTCCACTTT | CASSATGDSPLHF
TRBJ2-1 | many | TRBV5-1 | - | TGCGCCAGCAGATTTAGACTCGGGAATGAGCAGTTCTTC | CASRFRLGNEQFF
TRBJ2-1 | many | TRBV12-3/TRBV12-4 | TRBD1 | TGTGCCAGCAGGGGGGACAGCCGAATTGAGCAGTTCTTC | CASRGDSRIEQFF
TRBJ1-2 | many | TRBV6-2/TRBV6-3 | TRBD1 | TGTGCCAGCATTGACAGGGGAAACTATGGCTACACCTTC | CASIDRGNYGYTF
TRBJ2-2 | many | TRBV5-1 | TRBD2 | TGCGCCAGCAGAACTCCGCGGACTAGCGGGGGGACCCCCAGGACCGGGGAGCTGTTTTTT | CASRTPRTSGGTPRTGELFF
TRBJ2-1 | many | TRBV18 | - | TGTGCCAGCTCTCTGCGAGGTTTCTCCTACAATGAGCAGTTCTTC | CASSLRGFSYNEQFF
TRBJ2-3 | many | TRBV20-1 | - | TGCAGTGCTAGAGCAGGGACTGCGACTACAGATACGCAGTATTTT | CSARAGTATTDTQYF
TRBJ2-7 | many | TRBV20-1 | TRBD2 | TGCAGTGCAACGCCCCTAGCGGGAGGCTACGAGCAGTACTTC | CSATPLAGGYEQYF
TRBJ1-5 | many | TRBV10-3 | - | TGTGCCATCAGTGAGAATATAGGACCCCAGATTGGGCCCCAGCATTTT | CAISENIGPQIGPQHF
TRBJ2-1 | many | TRBV12-3/TRBV12-4 | - | TGTGCCAGCAGTTTTACCAATGAGCAGTTCTTC | CASSFTNEQFF
TRBJ2-5 | many | TRBV12-3/TRBV12-4 | - | TGTGCCAGCAGTTTAGCTAGTACTCTATGGGAGACCCAGTACTTC | CASSLASTLWETQYF
TRBJ1-6 | many | TRBV10-3 | TRBD1 | TGTGCCATCAGTGATTTTGGACAGGGGAAGGGGGCATATAATTCACCCCTCCACTTT | CAISDFGQGKGAYNSPLHF
TRBJ2-2 | many | TRBV27 | TRBD2 | TGTGCCAGCAGTTTTCGGCTAGCGGGACCCCCCGGGGAGCTGTTTTTT | CASSFRLAGPPGELFF
TRBJ2-1 | many | TRBV27 | TRBD2 | TGTGCCAGCGTCCTAGCGGGTGACAATGAGCAGTTCTTC | CASVLAGDNEQFF
TRBJ2-6 | many | TRBV5-1 | - | TGCGCCAGCAGCCCGTTCCTACCTGGACAGACCGGCTCTGGGGCCAACGTCCTGACTTTC | CASSPFLPGQTGSGANVLTF
TRBJ2-3 | many | TRBV20-1 | - | TGCAGTGCTAGAGATCCCCCCACAGATACGCAGTATTTT | CSARDPPTDTQYF
TRBJ2-1 | many | TRBV11-2 | TRBD2 | TGTGCCAGCACCCGAGAAGGGCGGGGGGGTAATGAGCAGTTCTTC | CASTREGRGGNEQFF
TRBJ2-2 | - | TRBV6-5 | TRBD1 | TGTGCCAGCAGTTATCTCCCACCGGGACAGGGATACACCGGGGAGCTGTTTTTT | CASSYLPPGQGYTGELFF
TRBJ2-2 | many | TRBV7-9 | TRBD2 | TGTGCCAGCGGCGCACTAGCGGGCAACACCGGGGAGCTGTTTTTT | CASGALAGNTGELFF
TRBJ1-6 | many | TRBV11-2 | - | TGTGCCAGCAGCTCAAGGGGTTGGAAAACCTATAATTCACCCCTCCACTTT | CASSSRGWKTYNSPLHF
TRBJ2-4 | few | TRBV2 | - | TGTGCCAGCACAAGACAGATTAAAAACATTCAGTACTTC | CASTRQIKNIQYF
TRBJ2-7 | many | TRBV12-3/TRBV12-4 | - | TGTGCCAGCAGTTTATCAGGGGTTGGGGCCTACGAGCAGTACTTC | CASSLSGVGAYEQYF
TRBJ2-5 | many | TRBV6-6 | - | TGTGCCAGCAGTCCTAGGCCGGGGGAGACCCAGTACTTC | CASSPRPGETQYF
TRBJ2-7 | many | TRBV4-1 | TRBD2 | TGCGCCAGCAGCCAACCCGGGACTACTTACGAGCAGTACTTC | CASSQPGTTYEQYF
TRBJ2-7 | - | TRBV4-3 | TRBD2 | TGCGCCAGCAGCCAAGATCTAGCGGGGGGCTGGGAGCAGTACTTC | CASSQDLAGGWEQYF
TRBJ2-7 | - | TRBV19 | TRBD2 | TGTGCCAGTAGTATTGGGACACTCCCCGGGACTAGTCGGAGCGAGCAGTACTTC | CASSIGTLPGTSRSEQYF
TRBJ2-1 | few | TRBV7-8 | - | TGTGCCAGCAGCTTAGCGAAAGGGACTGAGCAGTTCTTC | CASSLAKGTEQFF
TRBJ1-6 | many | TRBV3-1 | - | TGTGCCAGCTCCAGACAGGATCTTTATAATTCACCCCTCCACTTT | CASSRQDLYNSPLHF
TRBJ2-7 | many | TRBV5-1 | - | TGCGCCAGCAGCACGGCCGGGACACGTTACGAGCAGTACTTC | CASSTAGTRYEQYF
TRBJ2-6 | many | TRBV12-3/TRBV12-4 | - | TGTGCCAGCAGTTTGACCAGCCGGGCCAACGTCCTGACTTTC | CASSLTSRANVLTF
TRBJ2-4 | many | TRBV2 | - | TGTGCCAGCAGTGAGGTTACTGGCGAAAACATTCAGTACTTC | CASSEVTGENIQYF
TRBJ1-4 | many | TRBV12-3/TRBV12-4 | TRBD1 | TGTGCCAGCAGCCCTCGACGCCAAGACAGGGGAAAACTGTTTTTT | CASSPRRQDRGKLFF
TRBJ2-3 | many | TRBV12-3/TRBV12-4 | - | TGTGCCAGCCAGAGACAGTTCACAGATACGCAGTATTTT | CASQRQFTDTQYF